One and the same sample provided the 2 T cell receptor beta chains below, sequenced in a study of shared clonotypes between healthy human individuals. TCRdb keeps only in-frame clones here, not all; method: immunoSEQ multiplex PCR. The table lists roughly 1,100,000 clones, about three quarters of them singletons, with 1.4% in the top ten. Material: memory CD4+ T cells sorted from blood. Subset denoted: CD45RA-negative fraction. The source of these receptors is a man between 18 and 35 years old in good health.

The V gene is TRBV18, the J gene TRBJ2-3; 13 nucleotides agree with TRBD2. CDR1 is KGHSH and CDR2 is LQKENI in the germline V gene. The CDR3 contains 16 residues. With V trimmed by 4 bases and J by 2 bases, 3 bases remained unmatched. The CDR3 reads CASSQGTSGITDTQYF. The CDR3 DNA reads TGTGCCAGCTCACAAGGGACTAGCGGGATCACAGATACGCAGTATTTT.

CDR3 amino acids: CASRGGTGSGYTF. In DNA, the CDR3 is TGTGCCAGCAGGGGGGGGACAGGGTCTGGCTACACCTTC. The rearrangement joins TRBV6-1 to TRBJ1-2, with TRBD1 identical over 9 bases. Germline lookup yields CDR1 MNHNS and CDR2 SASEGT. The ends lost 6 bases at V and 7 bases at J; junction bases unmatched: 6. The CDR3 runs 13 residues.